The source of this T cell receptor beta chain is a study of blood T cell repertoires in COVID-19. This CDR3 has 14 amino acids. Germline CDR1 is SEHNR and CDR2 is FQNEAQ (reference sequence). V was pared by 5 bases and J by 1 base, with 11 bases between. The assay was immunoSEQ multiplex PCR, and TCRdb's table has in-frame clones only and misses some. The sample has 130,000 or so clones; about 86% are singletons. This clone was seen once. The chain couples TRBV7-9 to TRBJ1-1; D might be TRBD1 (6 bases). The TCR was taken from a woman aged 60-70 years with acute or convalescent COVID-19. The sample consisted of peripheral blood. The CDR3: CASSPPRGNTEAFF. The CDR3 DNA is TGTGCCAGCAGCCCACCCAGGGGGAACACTGAAGCTTTCTTT.